These 8 T cell receptor beta chains share one sample of origin, sequenced in a study of sequential checkpoint blockade in melanoma. Data came from immunoSEQ multiplex PCR; TCRdb stores just in-frame clones and leaves some out. The sample includes roughly 18,000 clones, around 66% of them seen just once. Treatment in this sample: randomized to nivolumab then ipilimumab (arm A) or the reverse (arm B). Sequenced material: CD8+ T cells sorted from blood (inferred from file names), taken from a patient given nivolumab and ipilimumab in sequence. These receptors all stem from a human donor with melanoma.

The chain's CDR3 is CASSLDLLAGGIEQFF. The CDR3 nucleotides read TGTGCCAGCAGCTTAGATCTACTAGCGGGAGGAATTGAGCAGTTCTTC. J is TRBJ2-1 and V is TRBV11-3, with 12 bases that match TRBD2. Looked up from germline, CDR1 is SGHNT and CDR2 is YENEEA. The length of the CDR3 is 16 residues. Trimming removed 0 bases from V and 9 bases from J; junction bases left unmatched: 6.

The chain is built from TRBV27 and TRBJ2-2; maybe TRBD1 (7 bases). V was shortened by 5 bases and J by 4 bases, with 11 bases between the two germline ends. The germline V gene has CDR1 MNHEY and CDR2 SMNVEV (reference sequence). The CDR3 loop spans 14 amino acids. The DNA for the CDR3 is TGTGCCAGCAGTCCCAGGGGGGTCACCGGGGAGCTGTTTTTT. It translates to CASSPRGVTGELFF.

The genes are TRBV9 and TRBJ2-3, with TRBD1 identical over 7 bases. Germline values: CDR1 SGDLS, CDR2 YYNGEE. This CDR3 has 15 amino acids. With 4 bases clipped from V and 2 bases from J, the junction kept 7 bases outside the gene matches. CDR3 DNA: TGTGCCAGCAGCAAAACCGGGACAGACACAGATACGCAGTATTTT. Translated: CASSKTGTDTDTQYF.

V is TRBV27 and J is TRBJ2-7, with D possibly being TRBD2 (5 bases). Germline V gives CDR1 MNHEY, CDR2 SMNVEV (reference sequence). Trimming stripped 5 bases from V and 1 base from J, with 9 bases between. The CDR3 runs to 13 residues. CDR3 nucleotide sequence: TGTGCCAGCAGTCGAGGGTCTTCCTACGAGCAGTACTTC. Protein: CASSRGSSYEQYF.

The chain links TRBV7-9 to TRBJ2-1, with D perhaps matching TRBD1 (6 bases). Trimming removed 6 bases from V and 10 bases from J, with 16 bases in between. This CDR3 spans 13 amino acids. Germline-derived CDR1 and CDR2 are SEHNR and FQNEAQ (reference sequence). Here the CDR3 reads CASRRHTGTEQFF. In nucleotides, the CDR3 is TGTGCCAGCAGACGTCACACAGGGACCGAGCAGTTCTTC.

The chain couples TRBV28 to TRBJ2-5, with 8 bases matching TRBD2. CDR1 is MDHEN and CDR2 is SYDVKM in the germline V gene. This CDR3 region has 16 residues. J gave up 0 bases and V 2 bases, and 5 bases lay outside the gene matches. The CDR3 DNA follows: TGTGCCAGCAGTTTAATGGGACTAGAGTACCAAGAGACCCAGTACTTC. Translation gives CASSLMGLEYQETQYF.

V gene TRBV13 combines with J gene TRBJ1-1; 7 positions agree with TRBD1. The V segment lost 5 bases and the J segment 3 bases; nucleotides outside the gene matches: 6. Germline V lookup: CDR1 PRHDT, CDR2 FYEKMQ (reference sequence). This CDR3 has 14 amino acids. The CDR3 here is CASSPTGRYTEAFF. The DNA of the CDR3 is TGTGCCAGCAGCCCGACAGGGAGGTACACTGAAGCTTTCTTT.

The chain links TRBV6-5 to TRBJ2-3; possible D gene TRBD2, 6 bases. This CDR3 is 15 amino acids long. V was clipped by 7 bases and J by 3 bases, with 17 bases between them. The germline V gene encodes CDR1 MNHEY and CDR2 SVGAGI. CDR3 loop: CASTNGRHVTDTQYF. The CDR3 coding sequence is TGTGCCAGCACCAATGGGAGGCATGTAACAGATACGCAGTATTTT.